Shown below are 18 T cell receptor beta chains from a single sample sequenced in a study of blood T cell repertoires in COVID-19. Method: immunoSEQ multiplex PCR; TCRdb's copy keeps in-frame clones and lacks some. The sample consists of roughly 100,000 clones, about 75% of them appearing once. Sequences were obtained from peripheral blood. Receptors originate from a woman older than 75 with acute or convalescent COVID-19.

This clone appeared a few times. CDR3 DNA sequence: TGTGCCAGCAGCTTCCGGGGCTCCTACAATGAGCAGTTCTTC. Residues: CASSFRGSYNEQFF. The chain couples TRBV5-4 to TRBJ2-1; possibly TRBD2 for D (5 bases). Trimming took off 2 bases at V and 0 bases at J, with 6 bases between the two ends. The germline CDR1 and CDR2 sequences are SGHNT and YYREEE (reference sequence). The CDR3 contains 14 residues.

This clone was seen more than once but under ten times. The chain couples TRBV4-1 to TRBJ1-2; 7 bases are a match to TRBD1. Germline values: CDR1 MGHRA, CDR2 YSYEKL. The CDR3 contains 16 residues. The J segment lost 4 bases and the V segment lost 0 bases, leaving 8 bases of the junction unmatched. CDR3 bases: TGCGCCAGCAGCCAAGAGGCACAGGGGATACTCTATGGCTACACCTTC. Residues: CASSQEAQGILYGYTF.

This chain connects TRBV2 to TRBJ2-6, with TRBD1 as a possible D gene (5 bases). Deletions cut 7 bases from V and 0 bases from J, with 16 bases between. Germline V gene lookup returns CDR1 SNHLY and CDR2 FYNNEI. The CDR3 is made up of 17 amino acids. The CDR3 spells CASKAARADSGANVLTF. In nucleotides, the CDR3 is TGTGCCAGCAAGGCAGCCAGGGCCGACTCTGGGGCCAACGTCCTGACTTTC.

The chain uses TRBV25-1 and TRBJ2-7, with D perhaps matching TRBD1 (6 bases). This CDR3 has 14 residues. Trimming took 4 bases from V and 5 from J, leaving 15 bases between them. The V gene's germline CDR1 is MGHDK and CDR2 SYGVNS. This CDR3 is CASSAAQGRHEQYF. For the CDR3, the DNA is TGTGCCAGCAGTGCCGCCCAGGGGCGGCACGAGCAGTACTTC.

The CDR3 region has the DNA TGTGCCAGCAGTTTTAGTCCAGGGCAGGGCTATGGCTACACCTTC. This encodes CASSFSPGQGYGYTF. The chain joins TRBV28 to TRBJ1-2, with D perhaps matching TRBD1 (5 bases). CDR1 and CDR2 from the germline V gene are MDHEN and SYDVKM. This CDR3 region has 15 residues. Trimming stripped 3 bases from V and 4 bases from J, with 15 bases between.

This sequence joins TRBV9 and TRBJ2-7; D possibly corresponds to TRBD1 (6 bases). V lost 0 bases, J lost 3 bases, and 10 bases lay in between. The CDR3 is 14 amino acids. Per the germline V gene, CDR1 is SGDLS and CDR2 is YYNGEE. Written as DNA, the CDR3 is TGTGCCAGCAGCGTAGCCGGGGACAACTACGAGCAGTACTTC. This encodes CASSVAGDNYEQYF.

This chain uses TRBV9 with TRBJ1-6; 7 bases fit TRBD1. The CDR3 is 16 residues long. V lost 4 bases to trimming and J lost 5 bases; unmatched junction nucleotides: 9. The V gene's germline CDR1 is SGDLS and CDR2 YYNGEE. The CDR3 sequence is CASSPQGVPNNSPLHF. CDR3 nucleotides: TGTGCCAGCAGCCCGCAGGGGGTCCCGAATAATTCACCCCTCCACTTT.

In its sample, this clone was seen a few times. In DNA, the CDR3 is TGTGCCAGCAGTTCGGACAGGGGGCCTCCTGGAAACACCATATATTTT. This encodes CASSSDRGPPGNTIYF. The gene calls are TRBV27 and TRBJ1-3; 11 bases fit TRBD1. The CDR3 totals 16 residues. V dropped 4 bases and J dropped 2; count of bases not matched to a gene: 4. CDR1 MNHEY and CDR2 SMNVEV come from the germline V gene (reference sequence).

The CDR3 nucleotides are TGTGCCAGCAGCTTTTCGAACAGGGTGAACACTGAAGCTTTCTTT. This codes for CASSFSNRVNTEAFF. This sequence joins TRBV7-9 and TRBJ1-1; maybe TRBD1 (6 bases). The CDR3 covers 15 residues. CDR1 SEHNR and CDR2 FQNEAQ come from the germline V gene (reference sequence). Trimming took 3 bases from V and 0 from J, leaving 11 bases between them. Full variable domain (remainder filled in from reference TRBV7-9 and TRBJ1-1): DTGVSQNPRHKITKRGQNVTFRCDPISEHNRLYWYRQTLGQGPEFLTYFQNEAQLEKSRLLSDRFSAERPKGSFSTLEIQRTEQGDSAMYLCASSFSNRVNTEAFFGQGTRLTVV.

This sequence joins TRBV6-5 and TRBJ2-3; the D is unclear. CDR3 size: 14 residues. Trimming took off 6 bases at V and 3 bases at J, with 13 bases between the two ends. The germline gives CDR1 MNHEY, CDR2 SVGAGI. CDR3 nucleotide sequence: TGTGCCAGCAGCCCGACTTGGAATACAGATACGCAGTATTTT. It yields the protein CASSPTWNTDTQYF.

The chain uses TRBV9 and TRBJ1-1; D is ambiguous. Trimming stripped 0 bases from V and 4 bases from J, with 13 bases between. Germline lookup yields CDR1 SGDLS and CDR2 YYNGEE. This CDR3 comprises 15 residues. The CDR3 nucleotides are TGTGCCAGCAGCGTAGATGAGGGAAAGGGCACTGAAGCTTTCTTT. It yields the protein CASSVDEGKGTEAFF.

This clone was counted between two and nine times. The chain uses TRBV7-9 and TRBJ1-4; D gene ambiguous. This CDR3 spans 15 amino acids. In germline, CDR1 is SEHNR, CDR2 FQNEAQ (reference sequence). V was cut by 0 bases and J by 2 bases, with 7 bases left in between. This CDR3 is CASSLARGTNEKLFF. The CDR3 coding sequence is TGTGCCAGCAGCTTAGCCCGAGGTACTAATGAAAAACTGTTTTTT.

This clone has only a few counts. This rearrangement joins TRBV18 to TRBJ2-7, with TRBD1 identical over 8 bases. The V gene's germline CDR1 is KGHSH and CDR2 LQKENI. The V segment lost 5 bases and the J segment 3 bases; nucleotides outside the gene matches: 9. This CDR3 contains 15 residues. For the CDR3, the DNA is TGTGCCAGCTCAGCCGGCACAGGGGGTTACTACGAGCAGTACTTC. The encoded protein is CASSAGTGGYYEQYF.

J is TRBJ2-5 and V is TRBV5-6; 14 bases fit TRBD2. The V and J ends lost 4 bases and 5 bases, in that order; junction bases with no gene match: 7. The CDR3 contains 16 residues. CDR1 and CDR2 from the germline V gene are SGHDT and YYEEEE. This CDR3 is CASSKTSGGVPETQYF. CDR3 DNA: TGTGCCAGCAGCAAGACTAGCGGGGGGGTTCCGGAGACCCAGTACTTC.

The V call is TRBV5-1, the J call TRBJ2-5; D is possibly TRBD1 (5 bases). This CDR3 is 15 amino acids long. CDR1 is SGHRS and CDR2 is YFSETQ in the germline V gene. V was trimmed by 2 bases and J by 4 bases, leaving 15 bases between them. The chain's CDR3 is CASSFQGSPGETQYF. The CDR3 DNA follows: TGCGCCAGCAGCTTCCAGGGATCCCCCGGAGAGACCCAGTACTTC.

The chain carries TRBV19 and TRBJ2-5; possible D gene TRBD2, 6 bases. Trimming stripped 5 bases from V and 0 bases from J, with 19 bases between. Germline lookup yields CDR1 LNHDA and CDR2 SQIVND (reference sequence). The CDR3 is made up of 17 amino acids. For the CDR3, the DNA is TGTGCCAGTAGTGGGAGGTTGGCAGGCGCGTACCAAGAGACCCAGTACTTC. Translating it yields CASSGRLAGAYQETQYF.

The chain carries TRBV6-5 and TRBJ1-1; D perhaps matches TRBD1 (6 bases). V lost 0 bases and J lost 5, with 13 bases in between. The germline gives CDR1 MNHEY, CDR2 SVGAGI. The CDR3 length is 15 residues. As DNA, the CDR3 is TGTGCCAGCAGTTACTCCGAACCTGACAGGACTGAAGCTTTCTTT. Translated, it gives CASSYSEPDRTEAFF.

This clone was recorded only once. The chain combines TRBV6-5 with TRBJ2-5; 8 bases align to TRBD1. There are 14 residues in the CDR3. J lost 5 bases, V lost 3 bases, and 5 bases had no gene match. Germline V gene data show CDR1 as MNHEY and CDR2 as SVGAGI. CDR3 nucleotides: TGTGCCAGCAGTTATTCAACAGGGGGGGAGACCCAGTACTTC. Translation: CASSYSTGGETQYF.